What follows describes a single T cell receptor beta chain. This sample was included in a study of blood T cell repertoires in COVID-19. Background on the study: The samples span acute and convalescent COVID-19 from the United States, Italy and Spain. The analysed material was cDNA or gDNA that came from T cells, B-cell-depleted T cells, or PBMCs.

Authors' analysis steps: It was from reference gene primer amplification that nucleated cell counts were estimated. Produced via immunoSEQ multiplex PCR; TCRdb's table is partial and in-frame only. V, J and clone size are taken as reported in that table, and D and trimming were inferred from the DNA itself. The sample holds roughly 260,000 clones; 70% to 90% are singletons and the top ten take 2% to 2.5%. This sequence originates from a woman aged 40 to 49 who had recovered from COVID-19. The sample taken for sequencing was peripheral blood.

The CDR3 here is CASSYRRQGTDTQYF. The CDR3 nucleotides read TGTGCCAGCAGCTACAGGCGTCAAGGCACAGATACGCAGTATTTT. The V gene is TRBV27, the J gene TRBJ2-3; D may be TRBD1 (5 bases). In germline, CDR1 is MNHEY, CDR2 SMNVEV (reference sequence). The CDR3 spans 15 residues. V lost 6 bases and J 1 base, leaving 14 bases between the germline ends.